The 27 T cell receptor beta chains below come from one sample, sequenced in a study of cytomegalovirus exposure and HLA in healthy donors. The PCR used 60 Vbeta and 13 Jbeta primers. Sequenced by immunoSEQ multiplex PCR; TCRdb stores in-frame clones only, minus some. The table records about 200,000 clones, around 77% of them present only once. The sequencing sample was made of PBMCs. The receptors stem from a young woman in good health and CMV-seronegative.

The chain links TRBV10-3 to TRBJ2-7; D is uncertain. The CDR3 is 11 residues long. From germline, CDR1 is ENHRY and CDR2 SYGVKD. Trimming took off 6 bases at V and 5 bases at J, with 8 bases between the two ends. The DNA of the CDR3 is TGTGCCATCAGCCACTCACACGAGCAGTACTTC. Translating it yields CAISHSHEQYF.

V is TRBV20-1 and J is TRBJ1-1; 8 bases align to TRBD1. Germline CDR1 is DFQATT and CDR2 is SNEGSKA (reference sequence). The CDR3 totals 11 residues. V lost 6 bases to trimming and J lost 6 bases; unmatched junction nucleotides: 3. The CDR3 sequence is CSAGTGAEAFF. CDR3 in DNA: TGCAGTGCCGGGACAGGCGCTGAAGCTTTCTTT.

This clone has a single count. This chain joins TRBV10-1 and TRBJ2-7, with D possibly matching TRBD1 (5 bases). Germline CDR1 reads WNHNN; CDR2 reads SYGVQD (reference sequence). Trimming stripped 4 bases from V and 0 bases from J, with 7 bases between. There are 13 residues in the CDR3. In DNA, the CDR3 is TGCGCCAGCAGTGCAGGACACTCCTACGAGCAGTACTTC. The encoded protein is CASSAGHSYEQYF.

The chain combines TRBV30 with TRBJ1-2; 11 nucleotides align to TRBD1. Germline trimming cut 1 base from V and 4 bases from J; bases unmatched to any gene: 8. CDR1 is GTSNPN and CDR2 is SVGIG in the germline V gene (reference sequence). This CDR3 comprises 16 residues. The CDR3 region has the DNA TGTGCCTGGAGTGGGGGGGGACAGGGGGGCCGCTATGGCTACACCTTC. This codes for CAWSGGGQGGRYGYTF. Filled out from reference TRBV30 and TRBJ1-2, the complete variable domain reads SQTIHQWPATLVQPVGSPLSLECTVEGTSNPNLYWYRQAAGRGLQLLFYSVGIGQISSEVPQNLSASRPQDRQFILSSKKLLLSDSGFYLCAWSGGGQGGRYGYTFGSGTRLTVV.

V usage is TRBV5-1 and J usage is TRBJ2-7; no clear D. The V end lost 0 bases, the J end lost 3 bases, and 10 bases lay between the germline ends. The CDR3 totals 14 residues. The germline gives CDR1 SGHRS, CDR2 YFSETQ. The CDR3 coding sequence is TGCGCCAGCAGCTTGGAGGCAGGTATCTACGAGCAGTACTTC. It specifies CASSLEAGIYEQYF.

J is TRBJ2-1 and V is TRBV11-2, with TRBD2 identical over 8 bases. V was clipped by 2 bases and J by 1 base; unmatched bases: 4. CDR1 SGHAT and CDR2 FQNNGV come from the germline V gene. The CDR3 is 16 amino acids. The CDR3 DNA follows: TGTGCCAGCAGCTTATCGGCTAGCGGGTCCTACAATGAGCAGTTCTTC. It codes for CASSLSASGSYNEQFF. Variable domain in full (rest from reference TRBV11-2 and TRBJ2-1): EAGVAQSPRYKIIEKRQSVAFWCNPISGHATLYWYQQILGQGPKLLIQFQNNGVVDDSQLPKDRFSAERLKGVDSTLKIQPAKLEDSAVYLCASSLSASGSYNEQFFGPGTRLTVL.

The genes are TRBV7-9 and TRBJ2-7, with D tentatively TRBD1 (6 bases). The CDR3 contains 15 residues. Trimming removed 1 base at V and 3 bases at J, with 13 bases between. CDR1 is SEHNR, CDR2 FQNEAQ, per germline (reference sequence). The CDR3 loop is CASSLEAGESYEQYF. CDR3 coding DNA: TGTGCCAGCAGCTTAGAGGCAGGGGAGAGCTACGAGCAGTACTTC.

This chain uses TRBV6-5 with TRBJ1-2; 12 bases are a match to TRBD1. The CDR3 contains 15 residues. Germline lookup yields CDR1 MNHEY and CDR2 SVGAGI. J was trimmed by 5 bases and V by 5 bases; bases with no gene match: 6. The CDR3 is CASSRDRGLWYGYTF. CDR3 coding DNA: TGTGCCAGCAGTAGGGACAGGGGGCTGTGGTATGGCTACACCTTC.

The chain joins TRBV27 to TRBJ1-5; perhaps TRBD1 as D (6 bases). Germline CDR1 reads MNHEY; CDR2 reads SMNVEV (reference sequence). The CDR3 totals 15 residues. V lost 5 bases, J lost 5 bases, and 16 bases lay in between. In DNA form, the CDR3 reads TGTGCCAGCAGTAAAGGACAGCCCCGCTATCAGCCCCAGCATTTT. Residues: CASSKGQPRYQPQHF.

The chain combines TRBV6-1 with TRBJ2-7; 7 positions agree with TRBD1. V lost 4 bases, J lost 5 bases, and 14 bases stayed unmatched. The CDR3 covers 16 residues. In germline, CDR1 is MNHNS, CDR2 SASEGT. This CDR3 reads CASSVIHRGGVDEQYF. DNA of the CDR3: TGTGCCAGCAGTGTAATTCACAGGGGTGGTGTTGACGAGCAGTACTTC.

This chain uses TRBV11-2 with TRBJ2-1; D is possibly TRBD2 (6 bases). CDR3 length: 17 amino acids. CDR1 is SGHAT, CDR2 FQNNGV, per germline. V was trimmed by 5 bases and J by 2 bases, leaving 19 bases between them. The CDR3, as DNA: TGTGCCAGCAGCCTCCCCCCGGGACTTTCCACCTACAATGAGCAGTTCTTC. Translated, it gives CASSLPPGLSTYNEQFF.

The V and J genes are TRBV19 and TRBJ2-7; a possible D gene is TRBD2 (7 bases). Trimming stripped 7 bases from V and 1 base from J, with 14 bases between. Germline CDR1 is LNHDA and CDR2 is SQIVND (reference sequence). This CDR3 is 14 amino acids long. CDR3 sequence reads: CASTGAGASYEQYF. The CDR3 coding sequence is TGTGCCAGTACAGGGGCGGGAGCTTCCTACGAGCAGTACTTC.

The genes are TRBV28 and TRBJ1-2; 8 bases fit TRBD1. This CDR3 has 13 residues. CDR1 MDHEN and CDR2 SYDVKM come from the germline V gene. Trimming took 3 bases from V and 7 from J; bases not matched to a gene: 4. The chain's CDR3 is CASSFADRGGYTF. DNA of the CDR3: TGTGCCAGCAGTTTCGCTGACAGGGGTGGCTACACCTTC.

The chain recombines TRBV4-1 with TRBJ2-7; TRBD1 might be the D (6 bases). Germline assignment: CDR1 MGHRA and CDR2 YSYEKL. CDR3 length: 14 residues. The V gene lost 3 bases and the J gene lost 4 bases, with 13 bases spanning the gap. The CDR3 DNA follows: TGCGCCAGCAGCCAGAAGATTACAGGGTACGAGCAGTACTTC. It specifies CASSQKITGYEQYF.

This chain uses TRBV10-3 with TRBJ1-1, with D tentatively TRBD1 (6 bases). From germline, CDR1 is ENHRY and CDR2 SYGVKD. The CDR3 is 13 amino acids. Deletions cut 6 bases from V and 5 bases from J, with 13 bases between. The CDR3 bases are TGTGCCATCAGGGTACAGGGAGATACTGAAGCTTTCTTT. Translated: CAIRVQGDTEAFF.

V usage is TRBV5-5 and J usage is TRBJ1-2; the match to TRBD1 covers 7 bases. The CDR3 loop spans 14 amino acids. In germline, CDR1 is SGHKS, CDR2 YYEKEE (reference sequence). The V and J ends lost 1 base and 13 bases, in that order; junction bases with no gene match: 13. CDR3 sequence (DNA): TGTGCCAGCAGCTTGTTTGCCCAATACAGGGGCCCCACCTTC. Translating it yields CASSLFAQYRGPTF.

This clone was picked up a small number of times. This chain joins TRBV5-1 and TRBJ1-4; 9 nucleotides line up with TRBD1. The CDR3 length is 14 residues. With V trimmed by 4 bases and J by 7 bases, 5 bases remained unmatched. CDR1 and CDR2 (germline): SGHRS, YFSETQ. The CDR3 is CASSPGTGFEKLFF. DNA of the CDR3: TGCGCCAGCAGCCCCGGGACAGGGTTTGAAAAACTGTTTTTT.

V gene TRBV27 combines with J gene TRBJ2-7; tentative D call: TRBD1 (6 bases). The CDR3 contains 16 residues. The germline V gene encodes CDR1 MNHEY and CDR2 SMNVEV (reference sequence). The germline V and J ends were trimmed by 5 bases and 3 bases, with 20 bases remaining between them. CDR3: CASSTTQGTAHYEQYF. CDR3 DNA: TGTGCCAGCAGTACTACACAGGGAACTGCCCACTACGAGCAGTACTTC.

The chain combines TRBV7-8 with TRBJ2-7; 8 bases are a match to TRBD2. This CDR3 is 16 amino acids long. Germline V gene sequence: CDR1 SGHVS, CDR2 FQNEAQ. V lost 4 bases and J lost 5; bases outside the gene matches: 13. CDR3 sequence: CASSWLREAHSNEQYF. CDR3 DNA sequence: TGTGCCAGCAGCTGGCTGCGGGAGGCCCACTCGAACGAGCAGTACTTC.

This clone turned up a few times. The gene calls are TRBV5-1 and TRBJ2-3; 10 bases match TRBD2. The CDR3 is 15 residues long. CDR1 is SGHRS and CDR2 is YFSETQ in the germline V gene. V lost 2 bases to trimming and J lost 4 bases; unmatched junction nucleotides: 4. Here the CDR3 DNA reads TGCGCCAGCAGCTTAGGAGCGGGAGGGCCAGATACGCAGTATTTT. It translates to CASSLGAGGPDTQYF.

The chain employs TRBV7-9 and TRBJ2-7, with 8 positions matching TRBD2. Germline V gives CDR1 SEHNR, CDR2 FQNEAQ (reference sequence). The CDR3 runs 13 residues. After removal of 4 bases from V and 7 bases from J, the junction contained 6 bases not matched to a gene. The CDR3 coding sequence is TGTGCCAGCAGCTCCCGGGGGGGTTGGGAGCAGTACTTC. As protein: CASSSRGGWEQYF.

This chain joins TRBV15 and TRBJ1-4; D possibly corresponds to TRBD1 (6 bases). Germline V CDR1 and CDR2: LNHNV, YYDKDF (reference sequence). Trimming left V 3 bases short and J 4 bases short, with 30 bases between. This CDR3 contains 21 residues. The CDR3 loop reads CATSSGHKRRGSVRVNEKLFF. The CDR3 bases are TGTGCCACCAGCAGTGGACATAAGAGAAGGGGGTCGGTCCGTGTTAATGAAAAACTGTTTTTT.

The chain carries TRBV4-1 and TRBJ2-2; TRBD2 is a possible D gene (5 bases). The CDR3 covers 18 residues. Germline CDR1 MGHRA, CDR2 YSYEKL. V gave up 3 bases and J gave up 7 bases, with 24 bases separating them. CDR3 sequence reads: CASSQYYPATRNGGELFF. CDR3 DNA sequence: TGCGCCAGCAGCCAGTATTATCCGGCTACTAGGAATGGCGGGGAGCTGTTTTTT.

The chain uses TRBV5-4 and TRBJ1-2; no firm D call. The CDR3 has 13 residues. Per germline, CDR1 SGHNT and CDR2 YYREEE (reference sequence). Trimming shortened V by 3 bases and J by 10 bases, and 16 bases separated the two germline ends. The CDR3 DNA reads TGTGCCAGCAGCTCGGACCCACTAGAGGCCTACACCTTC. Translation gives CASSSDPLEAYTF.

V usage is TRBV30 and J usage is TRBJ1-2, with a weak D call TRBD1 (6 bases). Germline values: CDR1 GTSNPN, CDR2 SVGIG (reference sequence). This CDR3 is built from 14 residues. V lost 0 bases, J lost 3 bases, and 11 bases lay in between. The CDR3 loop reads CAWSVDQGYYGYTF. The CDR3 DNA reads TGTGCCTGGAGTGTAGACCAGGGGTACTATGGCTACACCTTC.

The chain employs TRBV5-4 and TRBJ1-3; D ambiguous. Germline-derived CDR1 and CDR2 are SGHNT and YYREEE (reference sequence). The CDR3 contains 14 residues. V gave up 2 bases and J gave up 0 bases, with 6 bases separating them. For the CDR3, the DNA is TGTGCCAGCAGCTTCGGGAGCTCTGGAAACACCATATATTTT. Translated: CASSFGSSGNTIYF. Full variable domain (remainder filled in from reference TRBV5-4 and TRBJ1-3): ETGVTQSPTHLIKTRGQQVTLRCSSQSGHNTVSWYQQALGQGPQFIFQYYREEENGRGNFPPRFSGLQFPNYSSELNVNALELDDSALYLCASSFGSSGNTIYFGEGSWLTVV.

The chain has TRBV5-1 and TRBJ1-4; possible D gene TRBD1, 6 bases. The CDR3 runs to 14 residues. Trimming took off 2 bases at V and 8 bases at J, with 13 bases between the two ends. The germline gives CDR1 SGHRS, CDR2 YFSETQ. The CDR3 reads CASSFLGGEEKLFF. CDR3 in DNA: TGCGCCAGCAGCTTTTTAGGGGGTGAGGAAAAACTGTTTTTT.